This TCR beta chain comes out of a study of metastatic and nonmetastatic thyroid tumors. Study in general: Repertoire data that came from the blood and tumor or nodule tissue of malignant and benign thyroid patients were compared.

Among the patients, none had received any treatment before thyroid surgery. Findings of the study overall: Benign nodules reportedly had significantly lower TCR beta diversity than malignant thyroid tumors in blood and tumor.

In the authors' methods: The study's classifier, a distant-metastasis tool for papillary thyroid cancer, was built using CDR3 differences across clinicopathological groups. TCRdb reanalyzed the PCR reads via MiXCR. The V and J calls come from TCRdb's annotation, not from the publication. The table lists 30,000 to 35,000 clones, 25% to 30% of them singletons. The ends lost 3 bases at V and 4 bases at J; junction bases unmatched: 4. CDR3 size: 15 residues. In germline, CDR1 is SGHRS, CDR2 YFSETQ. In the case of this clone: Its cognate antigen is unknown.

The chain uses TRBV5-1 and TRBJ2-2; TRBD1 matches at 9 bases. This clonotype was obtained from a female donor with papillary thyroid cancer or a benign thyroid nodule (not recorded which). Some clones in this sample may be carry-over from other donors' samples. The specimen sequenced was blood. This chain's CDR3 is CASSSGTGPTGELFF. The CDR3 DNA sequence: TGCGCCAGCAGCTCCGGGACAGGGCCCACCGGGGAGCTGTTTTTT.